This TCR beta chain was obtained from a study of blood T cell repertoires in COVID-19. Whole-study context: T cells, B-cell-depleted T cells, or PBMCs supplied cDNA or gDNA.

Sequencing was performed with immunoSEQ multiplex PCR; in TCRdb, only in-frame clones are kept and a portion is missing. The repertoire includes under 75,000 clones, 73% of them detected once, and over 20% sits in the top ten. Material: peripheral blood. This clonotype was obtained from a man in his fifties or sixties with acute or convalescent COVID-19.

CDR3 coding DNA: TGTGCCAGCAGCAGGGACCAGGGGGCGGGCGGGGAGCTGTTTTTT. It is translated as CASSRDQGAGGELFF. The chain carries TRBV9 and TRBJ2-2; 8 nucleotides agree with TRBD1. Germline V lookup: CDR1 SGDLS, CDR2 YYNGEE. V shed 4 bases, J shed 7 bases, and the junction held 9 bases outside the gene matches. The CDR3 has 15 amino acids.